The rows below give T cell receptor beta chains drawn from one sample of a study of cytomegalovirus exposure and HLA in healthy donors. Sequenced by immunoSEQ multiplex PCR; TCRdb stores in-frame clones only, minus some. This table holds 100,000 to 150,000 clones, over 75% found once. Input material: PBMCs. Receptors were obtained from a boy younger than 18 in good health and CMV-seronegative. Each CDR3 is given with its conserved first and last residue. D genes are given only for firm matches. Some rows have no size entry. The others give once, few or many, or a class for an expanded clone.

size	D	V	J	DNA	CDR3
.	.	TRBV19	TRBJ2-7	TGTGCCAGTAGTAGAGAGTGGACAGTCTCCTACGAGCAGTACTTC	CASSREWTVSYEQYF
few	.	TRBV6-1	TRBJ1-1	TGTGCCAGCTGGGGGGGGTATCCTGAAGCTTTCTTT	CASWGGYPEAFF
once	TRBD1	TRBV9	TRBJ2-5	TGTGCCAGCAGCGCGAGACAGGGTGGAAAGACCCAGTACTTC	CASSARQGGKTQYF
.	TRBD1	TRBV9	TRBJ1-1	TGTGCCAGCAGCGCGACAGGGGGAGGGGGTGAAGCTTTCTTT	CASSATGGGGEAFF
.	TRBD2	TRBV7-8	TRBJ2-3	TGTGCCAGCAGCTTAGAAGGACTAGCAGTCCTAGATACGCAGTATTTT	CASSLEGLAVLDTQYF
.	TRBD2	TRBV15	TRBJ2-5	TGTGCCACCAGCCCCCGGGGGAGGGTCGTGGAGACCCAGTACTTC	CATSPRGRVVETQYF
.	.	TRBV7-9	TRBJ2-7	TGTGCCAGCAGCCAGACTCGTGCGAGTACAGGGTCCTACGAGCAGTACTTC	CASSQTRASTGSYEQYF
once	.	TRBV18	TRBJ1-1	TGTGCCAGCTCACCACCAGCACAGTCGAACACTGAAGCTTTCTTT	CASSPPAQSNTEAFF
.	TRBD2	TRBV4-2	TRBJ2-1	TGTGCCAGCAGCCAAGATGGGACTAGCGCCTACAATGAGCAGTTCTTC	CASSQDGTSAYNEQFF
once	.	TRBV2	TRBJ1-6	TGTGCCAGCAGTGGAATCGAAGGCGGGTCACCCCTCCACTTT	CASSGIEGGSPLHF
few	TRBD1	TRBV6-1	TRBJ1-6	TGTGCCAGCAGCGTTCAGGACAGGGCTGAAGCGACCCTCCACTTT	CASSVQDRAEATLHF
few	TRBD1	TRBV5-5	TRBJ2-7	TGTGCCAGCACACAAGGACAGGGGGCCTACGAGCAGTACTTC	CASTQGQGAYEQYF
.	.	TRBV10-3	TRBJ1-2	TGTGCCATCAGTGAATTGGGGGCTTTATATGGCTACACCTTC	CAISELGALYGYTF
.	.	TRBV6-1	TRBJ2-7	TGTGCCAGCAGTCGCTTGGACAGTCGGCGGTACTTC	CASSRLDSRRYF
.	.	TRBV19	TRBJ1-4	TGTGCCAGTAGTATTTTACAGGGAAGCGAAAAACTGTTTTTT	CASSILQGSEKLFF
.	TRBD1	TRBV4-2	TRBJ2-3	TGTGCCAGCAGCCAAACTGACAGGGTAGTAGTTACGCAGTATTTT	CASSQTDRVVVTQYF
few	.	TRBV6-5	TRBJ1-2	TGTGCCAGCAGTTCCGACACGAAAGGCTACACCTTC	CASSSDTKGYTF
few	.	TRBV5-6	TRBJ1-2	TGTGCCAGCAGCTTATTTTCCCCGGGATTGTCGTATGGCTACACCTTC	CASSLFSPGLSYGYTF
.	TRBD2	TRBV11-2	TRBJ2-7	TGTGCCAGCAGCAACCTGGGGCTAGCGGGCCGGAACTACGAGCAGTACTTC	CASSNLGLAGRNYEQYF
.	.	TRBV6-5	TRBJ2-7	TGTGCCAGCAGTGCCCAGGGGAAAGTTCACGAGCAGTACTTC	CASSAQGKVHEQYF
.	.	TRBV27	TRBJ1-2	TGTGCCAGCAGTACTACGGGGGGTAACTATGGCTACACCTTC	CASSTTGGNYGYTF
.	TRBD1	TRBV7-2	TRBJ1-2	TGTGCCAGCAGCCCTAACACTGGACAGGGGGGTGGCTACACCTTC	CASSPNTGQGGGYTF
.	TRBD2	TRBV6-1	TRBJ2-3	TGTGCCAGCAGTGAAGTTACGGGACTAGCGGGCCGGGATACGCAGTATTTT	CASSEVTGLAGRDTQYF
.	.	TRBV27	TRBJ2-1	TGTGCCAGCAGTTTAATGTCCGCGGGACCCTACAATGAGCAGTTCTTC	CASSLMSAGPYNEQFF
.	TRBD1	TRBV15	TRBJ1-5	TGTGCCACCAGCAGAGTAGAAGGGGGCGTCGGCAATCAGCCCCAGCATTTT	CATSRVEGGVGNQPQHF
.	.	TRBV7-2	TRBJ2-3	TGTGCCAGCAGCTTTGGGTCTAGCTCTCAGTATTTT	CASSFGSSSQYF
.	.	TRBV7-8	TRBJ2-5	TGTGCCAGCAGCTTAGTTCGAGAGACCCAGTACTTC	CASSLVRETQYF
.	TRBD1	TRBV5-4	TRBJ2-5	TGTGCCAGCAGTCCGGGGGACAGGGGGCAAGAGACCCAGTACTTC	CASSPGDRGQETQYF
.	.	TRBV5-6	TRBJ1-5	TGTGCCAGCAGCTTGGCCCACCAAGGGGGGGGCGAAGGTCAGCCCCAGCATTTT	CASSLAHQGGGEGQPQHF
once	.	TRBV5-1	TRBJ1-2	TGCGCCAGCAGCTCAGGACAGAACTATGGCTACACCTTC	CASSSGQNYGYTF
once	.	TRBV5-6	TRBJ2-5	TGTGCCAGCAGCCGAGCACCAGGAATCCAGTACTTC	CASSRAPGIQYF
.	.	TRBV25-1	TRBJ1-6	TGTGCCAGCAGTGCTTCAGGGGTTGGTTATTCACCCCTCCACTTT	CASSASGVGYSPLHF
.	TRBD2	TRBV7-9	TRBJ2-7	TGTGCCAGCAGCCCAGCATTAGCGGGAGTCAACGAGCAGTACTTC	CASSPALAGVNEQYF
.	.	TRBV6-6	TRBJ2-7	TGTGCCAGCAGTGACACACAGGGACCTACCTACGAGCAGTACTTC	CASSDTQGPTYEQYF
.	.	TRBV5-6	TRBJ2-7	TGTGCCAGCAGCTTTTGGCACAACTTACTTCACTACGAGCAGTACTTC	CASSFWHNLLHYEQYF
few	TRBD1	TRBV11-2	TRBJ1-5	TGTGCCAGCAGCCTGACAGGGCCAAATCAGCCCCAGCATTTT	CASSLTGPNQPQHF
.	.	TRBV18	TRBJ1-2	TGTGCCAGCTCACCCCCAGGGTACTATGGCTACACCTTC	CASSPPGYYGYTF
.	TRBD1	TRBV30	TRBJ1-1	TGTGCCTGGAGTTTACAGGGGGATGAGGCTTTCTTT	CAWSLQGDEAFF
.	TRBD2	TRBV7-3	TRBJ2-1	TGTGCCAGCAGCCCCCGTGTAGCGGGAGGGGCCTACAATGAGCAGTTCTTC	CASSPRVAGGAYNEQFF
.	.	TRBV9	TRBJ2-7	TGTGCCAGCAGCGTATCCCAGGGGGGCGCGCAGTACTTC	CASSVSQGGAQYF
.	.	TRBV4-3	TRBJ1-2	TGCGCCAGCAGCCAACAGGGGTTCTATGGCTACACCTTC	CASSQQGFYGYTF
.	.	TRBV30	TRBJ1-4	TGTGCCTGGCTTCAGGGCGTCGAAAAACTGTTTTTT	CAWLQGVEKLFF
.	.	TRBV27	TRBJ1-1	TGTGCCAGCCAGGCAGGGTTGGGCACTGAAGCTTTCTTT	CASQAGLGTEAFF
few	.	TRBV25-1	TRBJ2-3	TGTGCCAGCAGTTGGAACAGGGCCACAGATACGCAGTATTTT	CASSWNRATDTQYF
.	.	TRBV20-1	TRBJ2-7	TGCAGTGCTAGGGGTAACAGCGAGCAGTACTTC	CSARGNSEQYF
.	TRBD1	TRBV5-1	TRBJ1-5	TGCGCCAGCAGCCCTGAAGGGACAGGGAGCAATCAGCCCCAGCATTTT	CASSPEGTGSNQPQHF